Here is one T cell receptor beta chain with its context. There is no known antigen for this receptor. Base qualities were left out, and no much larger clone turns up one base away. The data were obtained in a study of blood T cell repertoires in COVID-19 (dated by TCRdb to about 2020). The study in broad terms: Samples covering the acute and convalescent phases of COVID-19 were provided by collaborators in the United States, Italy and Spain. Sample metadata almost always included a de-identified subject ID, COVID-19 status, age in years and sex. The repertoires were released in a freely available public database intended as a resource for research on the immune response to SARS-CoV-2. Subjects who had been exposed to COVID-19, were actively infected with it, or had recovered from it provided the deeply sampled blood TCRbeta repertoires that made up the dataset. The samples were drawn from two sources: the first 160 participants of the ongoing ImmuneRACE study, and over 950 subjects contributed by 6 global collaborators. The prospective study material was composed of cDNA or gDNA derived from T cells, B-cell-depleted T cells, or PBMCs. Where available, HLA class I and class II types were obtained from metadata supplied by the sample provider rather than from assay-based typing. Beyond this particular receptor, the publication reports: How much clinical and demographic metadata was included differed by source and by participant, and the metadata was provided uncurated.

In Seattle, one collaborating source enrolled patients while the infection was active and tracked those patients longitudinally over the course of disease. Each collaborating institution followed its own protocols to collect whole blood in K2EDTA tubes. Collaborator samples were shipped for TCRbeta analysis as frozen whole blood, isolated PBMCs, or DNA extracted from either sample type. TCRbeta CDR3 regions were amplified from genomic DNA using the immunoSEQ Assay, a bias-controlled multiplex PCR. The original pipeline was this. The number of nucleated cells in each sample was estimated from the amplification of reference gene primers within the assay. To quantify the absolute abundance of each unique TCRbeta CDR3 rearrangement, sequence reads were collapsed and filtered. Productive Simpson clonality was computed per sample as the square root of Simpson's diversity index over productive rearrangements. What TCRdb holds here is the immuneACCESS table cut down to in-frame rearrangements. Part of the clones is not present; checked against another copy, under half of the missing clones reflect an unresolved V gene, and the others are unexplained. D and trimming come from the DNA, and the V and J calls and clone size come from that table. This sample comprises fewer than 200,000 clones, roughly 89% of them detected only once. Approximately 12% of the sample is held by the ten biggest clonotypes.

CDR1 is given as SGHDT and CDR2 as YYEEEE, both from the germline V gene. The germline V end is reduced by 3 bases and the J end by 2 bases; junction bases left unmatched: 3. From the cysteine through the phenylalanine, the CDR3 covers 14 amino acids. Just the 42-base CDR3 DNA is kept, in frame starting at base 1. The clonotype was recovered from a woman in her seventies with COVID-19, enrolled during active disease. Sequencing input: peripheral blood. The sequence links TRBV5-6 to TRBJ2-7; 9 middle bases align to TRBD1. The CDR3 is CASSSRQGAYEQYF. The nucleotide sequence reads as follows: TGTGCCAGCAGCTCCCGACAGGGGGCCTACGAGCAGTACTTC.